This T cell receptor (beta chain) was profiled in a study of T cell changes during pregnancy in multiple sclerosis. The V gene's germline CDR1 is LGHNA and CDR2 YNFKEQ. Trimming removed 8 bases from V and 4 bases from J, with 14 bases in between. The CDR3 consists of 13 residues. Measured with immunoSEQ multiplex PCR; TCRdb has only the in-frame clones, and not every one. The sample lists under 70,000 clones, approximately 90% occurring once. This material consisted of peripheral blood, taken in the second trimester of pregnancy. The gene calls are TRBV4-2 and TRBJ1-1, with a tentative D call TRBD1 (5 bases). This receptor was obtained from a female donor with multiple sclerosis, enrolled in a pregnancy study. The CDR3 nucleotides are TGTGCCAGCCTAGAGCCGGGGGGCACTGAAGCTTTCTTT. Translating it yields CASLEPGGTEAFF.